These 32 T cell receptor beta chains originate from one sample sequenced in a study of cytomegalovirus exposure and HLA in healthy donors. Libraries were prepared by immunoSEQ multiplex PCR; TCRdb keeps only in-frame clonotypes and omits some of them. The repertoire has 200,000 to 300,000 clones, approximately 86% of them found once; the top ten carry around 1.2%. The specimen was PBMCs. The source is a woman aged 25 to 39 in good health and CMV-seropositive.

This sequence joins TRBV11-2 and TRBJ1-1; D gene unclear. Germline V gene lookup returns CDR1 SGHAT and CDR2 FQNNGV. The CDR3 covers 13 residues. V shed 1 base and J shed 7 bases, with 10 bases lying between them. CDR3 coding DNA: TGTGCCAGCAGCTTAGTTGGCAGTATTGAAGCTTTCTTT. Its protein product is CASSLVGSIEAFF. Complete variable domain (other parts from reference TRBV11-2 and TRBJ1-1): EAGVAQSPRYKIIEKRQSVAFWCNPISGHATLYWYQQILGQGPKLLIQFQNNGVVDDSQLPKDRFSAERLKGVDSTLKIQPAKLEDSAVYLCASSLVGSIEAFFGQGTRLTVV.

The chain has TRBV2 and TRBJ2-3; 12 positions match TRBD2. This CDR3 contains 20 residues. Looked up from germline, CDR1 is SNHLY and CDR2 is FYNNEI. V lost 2 bases to trimming and J lost 3 bases; unmatched junction nucleotides: 15. In nucleotides, the CDR3 is TGTGCCAGCAGTGAAATCGGGGTGAGACTAGCGGGAGTATTTACAGATACGCAGTATTTT. Its protein product is CASSEIGVRLAGVFTDTQYF.

The chain carries TRBV27 and TRBJ1-2, with a tentative D call TRBD1 (6 bases). The CDR3 extends over 15 amino acids. V lost 5 bases and J lost 3, with 16 bases in between. CDR1 and CDR2 from the germline V gene are MNHEY and SMNVEV (reference sequence). CDR3 residues: CASSLRGPLHYGYTF. The CDR3 DNA is TGTGCCAGCAGTCTCAGGGGTCCTCTCCACTATGGCTACACCTTC.

The chain employs TRBV28 and TRBJ2-1; D unresolved. The CDR3 has 16 residues. The V and J ends lost 6 bases and 3 bases respectively, with 18 bases between them. Germline CDR1 is MDHEN and CDR2 is SYDVKM. In nucleotides, the CDR3 is TGTGCCAGCAGAGTTTGGCAGCAGGATGACTACAATGAGCAGTTCTTC. This sequence encodes CASRVWQQDDYNEQFF.

V gene TRBV14 combines with J gene TRBJ2-4, with 12 nucleotides matching TRBD1. CDR3 length: 16 amino acids. Germline V gene data show CDR1 as SGHDN and CDR2 as FVKESK. The V and J ends lost 5 bases and 8 bases, in that order; junction bases with no gene match: 10. CDR3 amino acids: CASSAPGTGGSDIQYF. CDR3 nucleotides: TGTGCCAGCAGCGCCCCCGGGACAGGGGGCTCGGACATTCAGTACTTC.

Only one count was recorded for this clone. This chain joins TRBV18 and TRBJ1-1; D call uncertain. With 2 bases removed from V and 1 base from J, the gap between germline ends came to 11 bases. This CDR3 spans 15 amino acids. The V gene's germline CDR1 is KGHSH and CDR2 LQKENI. The CDR3, as DNA: TGTGCCAGCTCACCAGTGGCACAGCCGAACACTGAAGCTTTCTTT. Its protein product is CASSPVAQPNTEAFF.

The J gene is TRBJ2-2, the V gene TRBV6-5; TRBD2 matches at 9 bases. The germline V gene encodes CDR1 MNHEY and CDR2 SVGAGI. V was clipped by 5 bases and J by 5 bases; unmatched bases: 6. CDR3 size: 15 residues. The CDR3 loop is CASSPGLARTGELFF. In DNA form, the CDR3 reads TGTGCCAGCAGTCCAGGACTAGCGCGAACCGGGGAGCTGTTTTTT.

The rearrangement uses TRBV4-1 and TRBJ2-7; perhaps TRBD1 as D (5 bases). This CDR3 spans 12 amino acids. Trimming stripped 5 bases from V and 9 bases from J, with 14 bases between. The germline V gene encodes CDR1 MGHRA and CDR2 YSYEKL. The CDR3 sequence is CASSSRVGVQYF. The CDR3 DNA reads TGCGCCAGCAGCTCCAGGGTTGGAGTGCAGTACTTC.

This chain connects TRBV14 to TRBJ2-2, with 7 bases identical to TRBD1. Per the germline V gene, CDR1 is SGHDN and CDR2 is FVKESK. The trim removed 5 bases at V and 4 bases at J, leaving 13 bases unmatched. The CDR3 is made up of 17 amino acids. CDR3 region: CASSTRRTGSGTGELFF. Here the CDR3 DNA reads TGTGCCAGCAGCACCCGAAGGACAGGATCGGGCACCGGGGAGCTGTTTTTT. Using reference TRBV14 and TRBJ2-2 for the parts outside the CDR3, the full variable domain is EAGVTQFPSHSVIEKGQTVTLRCDPISGHDNLYWYRRVMGKEIKFLLHFVKESKQDESGMPNNRFLAERTGGTYSTLKVQPAELEDSGVYFCASSTRRTGSGTGELFFGEGSRLTVL.

The genes are TRBV21-1 and TRBJ1-1. TRBV21-1 is given as a pseudogene. The CDR3 loop spans 12 amino acids. The DNA for the CDR3 is TGTGCCAGCAGCAAAGGTAGAACTGAAGCTTTCTTT. Protein: CASSKGRTEAFF.

This clone was seen a handful of times. The V gene is TRBV15, the J gene TRBJ1-2, with TRBD1 matching over 8 bases. There are 12 residues in the CDR3. After removal of 8 bases from V and 8 bases from J, the junction contained 7 bases not matched to a gene. Looked up from germline, CDR1 is LNHNV and CDR2 is YYDKDF (reference sequence). DNA of the CDR3: TGTGCCACCGACGACAGGGGAAGAGGCTACACCTTC. Residues: CATDDRGRGYTF.

The V call is TRBV28, the J call TRBJ2-7; D not certain. The germline gives CDR1 MDHEN, CDR2 SYDVKM. The CDR3 extends over 13 amino acids. The ends were cut back, 3 bases at V and 0 bases at J, with 6 bases in the middle. CDR3 sequence: CASSLHSSYEQYF. The DNA for the CDR3 is TGTGCCAGCAGTTTGCATAGCTCCTACGAGCAGTACTTC.

The rearrangement uses TRBV7-8 and TRBJ1-1; TRBD1 is a possible D gene (6 bases). Germline CDR1 reads SGHVS; CDR2 reads FQNEAQ. The CDR3 sequence is 14 residues long. V shed 2 bases and J shed 4 bases, with 11 bases lying between them. As DNA, the CDR3 is TGTGCCAGCAGCTTACAGGGGAGCAGCACTGAAGCTTTCTTT. It codes for CASSLQGSSTEAFF.

The rearrangement uses TRBV11-1 and TRBJ2-7; 11 nucleotides agree with TRBD1. Germline V gene lookup returns CDR1 SGHAT and CDR2 FQDESV (reference sequence). CDR3 length: 15 residues. V was pared by 4 bases and J by 2 bases, with 4 bases of the junction left unmatched. The CDR3 protein is CASSSWDRGAYEQYF. CDR3 DNA sequence: TGTGCCAGCAGCTCCTGGGACAGGGGGGCCTACGAGCAGTACTTC.

V usage is TRBV5-1 and J usage is TRBJ1-2; 10 bases map to TRBD1. From germline, CDR1 is SGHRS and CDR2 YFSETQ. This CDR3 has 15 amino acids. The J segment lost 3 bases and the V segment lost 0 bases, leaving 2 bases of the junction unmatched. The CDR3 spells CASSLGGTGDYGYTF. In nucleotides, the CDR3 is TGCGCCAGCAGCTTGGGCGGGACAGGGGACTATGGCTACACCTTC.

The chain employs TRBV7-9 and TRBJ2-7; no clear D. Germline V gene sequence: CDR1 SEHNR, CDR2 FQNEAQ (reference sequence). This CDR3 is built from 13 residues. The V end was cut by 3 bases, the J end by 5 bases, with 11 bases between. CDR3 residues: CASSFGSRDEQYF. The DNA for the CDR3 is TGTGCCAGCAGCTTTGGATCACGGGACGAGCAGTACTTC.

The chain uses TRBV7-3 and TRBJ2-7, with TRBD1 identical over 8 bases. CDR1 and CDR2 from the germline V gene are SGHTA and FQGTGA. The CDR3 has 16 amino acids. J was trimmed by 1 base and V by 3 bases; bases with no gene match: 8. This CDR3 is CASSLTDRVKSYEQYF. The CDR3 DNA is TGTGCCAGCAGCTTGACGGACAGGGTTAAATCCTACGAGCAGTACTTC.

This chain joins TRBV30 and TRBJ2-6; D possibly corresponds to TRBD2 (5 bases). The CDR3 runs to 13 residues. CDR1 is GTSNPN, CDR2 SVGIG, per germline (reference sequence). Between the trimmed V and J ends, which lost 3 bases and 2 bases, there was a span of 5 bases. CDR3 residues: CAWSGAGANVLTF. The CDR3 DNA reads as TGTGCCTGGAGCGGGGCTGGGGCCAACGTCCTGACTTTC.

This clone was seen just once. The V gene is TRBV6-1, the J gene TRBJ2-1, with 10 nucleotides matching TRBD2. The CDR3 is 16 residues long. Unmatched junction bases numbered 5, after V lost 4 bases and J lost 2 bases. Germline CDR1 is MNHNS and CDR2 is SASEGT. CDR3 region: CASSGSSGRAYNEQFF. DNA of the CDR3: TGTGCCAGCAGTGGGTCCAGCGGGAGGGCCTACAATGAGCAGTTCTTC.

The chain has TRBV5-1 and TRBJ1-1, with 11 bases aligning to TRBD1. Germline assignment: CDR1 SGHRS and CDR2 YFSETQ. V shed 4 bases and J 1 base; nucleotides not matched to a gene: 6. This CDR3 contains 16 residues. The CDR3 reads CASSRGTGGENTEAFF. Written as DNA, the CDR3 is TGCGCCAGCAGCCGGGGGACAGGGGGAGAGAACACTGAAGCTTTCTTT.

The CDR3 loop is CASSPRPNSGIWTGELFF. DNA of the CDR3: TGTGCCAGTAGCCCTCGGCCAAATAGCGGGATTTGGACCGGGGAGCTGTTTTTT. This sequence joins TRBV19 and TRBJ2-2; 8 nucleotides line up with TRBD2. After removal of 6 bases from V and 5 bases from J, the junction contained 17 bases not matched to a gene. CDR1 is LNHDA, CDR2 SQIVND, per germline (reference sequence). This CDR3 region has 18 residues.

This sequence joins TRBV12-5 and TRBJ1-5; a weak D match, TRBD1 (6 bases). The CDR3 length is 16 residues. Trimming pared 6 bases from V and 0 bases from J, leaving 15 bases between. Germline values: CDR1 LGHNT, CDR2 FRNRAP. The CDR3 region has the DNA TGTGCTAGTGGCTTCCTCGGGACATATAGCAATCAGCCCCAGCATTTT. It translates to CASGFLGTYSNQPQHF. The full variable domain, its missing parts supplied by reference TRBV12-5 and TRBJ1-5, is DARVTQTPRHKVTEMGQEVTMRCQPILGHNTVFWYRQTMMQGLELLAYFRNRAPLDDSGMPKDRFSAEMPDATLATLKIQPSEPRDSAVYFCASGFLGTYSNQPQHFGDGTRLSIL.

The gene calls are TRBV6-1 and TRBJ2-3; 10 bases align to TRBD2. Germline values: CDR1 MNHNS, CDR2 SASEGT. This CDR3 is built from 15 residues. V gave up 5 bases and J gave up 2 bases; unmatched junction bases: 4. The CDR3: CASSRTSGYTDTQYF. Written as DNA, the CDR3 is TGTGCCAGCAGTCGGACTAGCGGCTACACAGATACGCAGTATTTT.

The rearrangement uses TRBV4-2 and TRBJ1-2, with 8 bases fitting TRBD1. In germline, CDR1 is LGHNA, CDR2 YNFKEQ. With 4 bases clipped from V and 4 bases from J, the junction kept 5 bases outside the gene matches. The CDR3 extends over 14 amino acids. The CDR3 protein is CASSLDRVGYGYTF. In DNA, the CDR3 is TGTGCCAGCAGCCTGGACAGGGTAGGCTATGGCTACACCTTC.

This chain's CDR3 is CASSSPLQEAFF. The CDR3 coding sequence is TGTGCCAGTAGTTCCCCCCTCCAGGAAGCTTTCTTT. The rearrangement uses TRBV19 and TRBJ1-1; no reliable D call. The length of the CDR3 is 12 residues. Germline CDR1 and CDR2: LNHDA and SQIVND (reference sequence). V lost 5 bases, J lost 8 bases, and 12 bases lay in between.

The chain's CDR3 is CASSYTGTDNTGELFF. CDR3 sequence (DNA): TGTGCCAGCAGTTACACCGGGACAGATAACACCGGGGAGCTGTTTTTT. This chain joins TRBV6-6 and TRBJ2-2; 7 bases agree with TRBD1. Trimming took 2 bases from V and 2 from J; bases not matched to a gene: 5. Per the germline V gene, CDR1 is MNHNY and CDR2 is SVGAGI (reference sequence). This CDR3 region has 16 residues.

This CDR3 reads CASRSGTHNYGYTF. In DNA form, the CDR3 reads TGTGCCAGCAGATCCGGGACTCATAACTATGGCTACACCTTC. The chain uses TRBV27 and TRBJ1-2; D is perhaps TRBD1 (5 bases). The CDR3 runs to 14 residues. CDR1 is MNHEY, CDR2 SMNVEV, per germline (reference sequence). V gave up 6 bases and J gave up 1 base, with 12 bases separating them.

This clone was observed a single time. The rearrangement uses TRBV5-1 and TRBJ2-1, with 11 bases that match TRBD2. Germline values: CDR1 SGHRS, CDR2 YFSETQ. The V and J ends lost 2 bases and 10 bases, in that order; junction bases with no gene match: 5. The CDR3 is made up of 14 amino acids. The CDR3 loop is CASSFSGRVEEQFF. CDR3 bases: TGCGCCAGCAGCTTTAGCGGGAGGGTGGAGGAGCAGTTCTTC.

The chain couples TRBV7-9 to TRBJ2-5; 7 positions match TRBD1. Germline V gene data show CDR1 as SEHNR and CDR2 as FQNEAQ (reference sequence). J was trimmed by 5 bases and V by 6 bases; bases with no gene match: 12. This CDR3 has 15 residues. Here the CDR3 reads CASSPQGFNGETQYF. The CDR3 nucleotides read TGTGCCAGCAGTCCACAGGGGTTTAATGGGGAGACCCAGTACTTC.

The chain is built from TRBV5-1 and TRBJ2-7; no clear D. V lost 1 base and J 2 bases, leaving 10 bases between the germline ends. CDR3 length: 14 residues. Germline V gives CDR1 SGHRS, CDR2 YFSETQ. The DNA for the CDR3 is TGCGCCAGCAGCTTGCAGCAGGCCGCCTACGAGCAGTACTTC. Translated: CASSLQQAAYEQYF. Based on the CDR3 plus reference TRBV5-1 and TRBJ2-7, the full variable domain is KAGVTQTPRYLIKTRGQQVTLSCSPISGHRSVSWYQQTPGQGLQFLFEYFSETQRNKGNFPGRFSGRQFSNSRSEMNVSTLELGDSALYLCASSLQQAAYEQYFGPGTRLTVT.

The chain combines TRBV27 with TRBJ1-1; 7 bases line up with TRBD1. This CDR3 has 14 amino acids. Germline CDR1 MNHEY, CDR2 SMNVEV (reference sequence). After removal of 5 bases from V and 1 base from J, the junction contained 4 bases not matched to a gene. Written as DNA, the CDR3 is TGTGCCAGCAGTCAACCAGGGGGGAACACTGAAGCTTTCTTT. The encoded protein is CASSQPGGNTEAFF.

The rearrangement joins TRBV21-1 to TRBJ2-7; no check of the table's D call, TRBD1, against the DNA was made. TRBV21-1 is an annotated pseudogene. The CDR3 is made up of 14 amino acids. The CDR3 is CASSRLGTSYEQYF. DNA of the CDR3: TGTGCCAGCAGCCGCCTCGGGACAAGCTACGAGCAGTACTTC.